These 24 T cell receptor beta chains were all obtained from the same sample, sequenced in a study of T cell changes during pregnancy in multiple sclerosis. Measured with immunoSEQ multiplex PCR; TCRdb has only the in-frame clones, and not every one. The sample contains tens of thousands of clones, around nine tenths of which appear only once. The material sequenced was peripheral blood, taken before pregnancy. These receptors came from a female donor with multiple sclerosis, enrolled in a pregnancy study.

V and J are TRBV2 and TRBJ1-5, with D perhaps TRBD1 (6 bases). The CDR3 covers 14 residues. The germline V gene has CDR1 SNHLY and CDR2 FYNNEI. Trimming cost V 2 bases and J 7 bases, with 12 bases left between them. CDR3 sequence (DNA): TGTGCCAGCAGTGAACGGGGGGCATCGCAGCCCCAGCATTTT. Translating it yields CASSERGASQPQHF.

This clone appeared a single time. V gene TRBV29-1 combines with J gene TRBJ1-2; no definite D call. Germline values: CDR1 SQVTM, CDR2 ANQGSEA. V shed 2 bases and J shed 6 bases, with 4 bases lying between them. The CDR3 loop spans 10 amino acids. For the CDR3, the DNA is TGCAGCGTTGAACAGAATGGCTACACCTTC. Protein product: CSVEQNGYTF.

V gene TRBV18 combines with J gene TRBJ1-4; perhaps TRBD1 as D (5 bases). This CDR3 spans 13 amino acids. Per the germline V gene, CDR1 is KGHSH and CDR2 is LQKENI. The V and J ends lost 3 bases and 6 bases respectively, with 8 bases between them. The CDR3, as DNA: TGTGCCAGCTCACCCGTCAGGGATGAAAAACTGTTTTTT. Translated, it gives CASSPVRDEKLFF.

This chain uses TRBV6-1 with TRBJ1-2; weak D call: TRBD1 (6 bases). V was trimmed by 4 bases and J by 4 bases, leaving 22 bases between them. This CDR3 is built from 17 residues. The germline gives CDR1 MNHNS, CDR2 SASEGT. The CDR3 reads CASSAPTTGVTTYGYTF. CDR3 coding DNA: TGTGCCAGCAGTGCCCCGACGACAGGCGTGACGACCTATGGCTACACCTTC.

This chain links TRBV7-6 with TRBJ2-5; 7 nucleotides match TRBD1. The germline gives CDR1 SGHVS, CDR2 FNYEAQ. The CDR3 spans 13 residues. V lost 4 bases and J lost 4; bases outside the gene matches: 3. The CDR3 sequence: CASSSGQIETQYF. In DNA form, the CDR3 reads TGTGCCAGCAGCTCGGGACAGATAGAGACCCAGTACTTC.

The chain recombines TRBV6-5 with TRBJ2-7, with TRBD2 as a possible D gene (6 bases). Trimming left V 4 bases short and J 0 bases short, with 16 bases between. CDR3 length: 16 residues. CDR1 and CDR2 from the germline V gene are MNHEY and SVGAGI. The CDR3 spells CASSSIMRGLSYEQYF. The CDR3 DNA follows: TGTGCCAGCAGTTCTATCATGCGGGGACTCTCCTACGAGCAGTACTTC.

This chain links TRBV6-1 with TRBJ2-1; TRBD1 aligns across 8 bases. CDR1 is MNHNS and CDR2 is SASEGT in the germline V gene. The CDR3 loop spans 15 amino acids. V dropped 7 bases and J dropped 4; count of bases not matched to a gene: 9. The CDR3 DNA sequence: TGTGCCAGCAAGGTCGGACAGGGCACATACAATGAGCAGTTCTTC. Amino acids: CASKVGQGTYNEQFF.

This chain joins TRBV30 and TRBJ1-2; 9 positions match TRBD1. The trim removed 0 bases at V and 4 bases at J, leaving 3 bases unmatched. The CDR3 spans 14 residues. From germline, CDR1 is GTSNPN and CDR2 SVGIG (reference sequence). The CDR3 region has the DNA TGTGCCTGGAGTGTACAGGGGGCGGGCTATGGCTACACCTTC. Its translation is CAWSVQGAGYGYTF.

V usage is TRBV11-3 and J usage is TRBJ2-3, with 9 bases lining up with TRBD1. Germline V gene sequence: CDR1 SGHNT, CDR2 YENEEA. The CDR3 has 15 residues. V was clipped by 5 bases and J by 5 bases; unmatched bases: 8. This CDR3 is CASSIAGTGRDTQYF. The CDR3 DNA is TGTGCCAGCAGCATCGCCGGGACAGGGAGAGATACGCAGTATTTT.

CDR3 bases: TGCGCCAGCAGCTTGGCCACGGGGGGGGCGTATGCTTTCTTT. Translating gives CASSLATGGAYAFF. The chain combines TRBV5-1 with TRBJ1-1; D is possibly TRBD1 (6 bases). Deletions cut 0 bases from V and 11 bases from J, with 17 bases between. The CDR3 totals 14 residues. Germline V gene sequence: CDR1 SGHRS, CDR2 YFSETQ.

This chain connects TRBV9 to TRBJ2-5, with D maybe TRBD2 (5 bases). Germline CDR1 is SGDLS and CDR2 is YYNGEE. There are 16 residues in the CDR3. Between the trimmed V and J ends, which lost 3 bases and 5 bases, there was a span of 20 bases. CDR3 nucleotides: TGTGCCAGCAGCGGGAGGCGAGAGGTATGGATGGAGACCCAGTACTTC. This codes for CASSGRREVWMETQYF.

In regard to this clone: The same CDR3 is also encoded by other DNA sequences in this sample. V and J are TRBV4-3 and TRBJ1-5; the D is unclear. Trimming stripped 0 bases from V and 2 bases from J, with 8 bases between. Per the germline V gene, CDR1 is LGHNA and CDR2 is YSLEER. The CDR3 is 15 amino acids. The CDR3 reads CASSQERNGNQPQHF. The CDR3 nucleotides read TGCGCCAGCAGCCAAGAGCGAAACGGCAATCAGCCCCAGCATTTT.

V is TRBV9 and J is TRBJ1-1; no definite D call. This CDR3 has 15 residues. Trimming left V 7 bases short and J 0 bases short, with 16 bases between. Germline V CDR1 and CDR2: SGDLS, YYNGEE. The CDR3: CASVQSGRVNTEAFF. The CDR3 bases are TGTGCCAGCGTACAGAGCGGACGGGTGAACACTGAAGCTTTCTTT.

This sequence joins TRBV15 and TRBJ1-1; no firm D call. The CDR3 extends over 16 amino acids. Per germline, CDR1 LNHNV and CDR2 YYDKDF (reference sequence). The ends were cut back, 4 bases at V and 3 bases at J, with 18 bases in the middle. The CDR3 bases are TGTGCCACCAGCACCCATTGGGGAGGCAGAGACACTGAAGCTTTCTTT. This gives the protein CATSTHWGGRDTEAFF. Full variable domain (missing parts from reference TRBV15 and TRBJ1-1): DAMVIQNPRYQVTQFGKPVTLSCSQTLNHNVMYWYQQKSSQAPKLLFHYYDKDFNNEADTPDNFQSRRPNTSFCFLDIRSPGLGDTAMYLCATSTHWGGRDTEAFFGQGTRLTVV.

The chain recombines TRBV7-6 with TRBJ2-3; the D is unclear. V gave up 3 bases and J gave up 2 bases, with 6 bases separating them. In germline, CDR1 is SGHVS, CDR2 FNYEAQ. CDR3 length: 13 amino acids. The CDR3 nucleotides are TGTGCCAGCAGCTTTCCGTACACAGATACGCAGTATTTT. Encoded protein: CASSFPYTDTQYF.

CDR3 sequence: CAWSSSGRGNEQFF. The CDR3 DNA is TGTGCCTGGAGTTCTAGCGGGAGAGGGAATGAGCAGTTCTTC. The chain is built from TRBV30 and TRBJ2-1; 10 bases align to TRBD2. With V trimmed by 2 bases and J by 7 bases, 5 bases remained unmatched. This CDR3 has 14 amino acids. Germline CDR1 reads GTSNPN; CDR2 reads SVGIG (reference sequence).

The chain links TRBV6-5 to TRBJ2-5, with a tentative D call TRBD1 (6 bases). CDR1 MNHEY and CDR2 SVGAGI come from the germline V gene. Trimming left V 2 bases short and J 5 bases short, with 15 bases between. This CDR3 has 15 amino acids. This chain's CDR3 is CASSYEGVSWETQYF. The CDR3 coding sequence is TGTGCCAGCAGTTACGAGGGGGTGAGCTGGGAGACCCAGTACTTC.

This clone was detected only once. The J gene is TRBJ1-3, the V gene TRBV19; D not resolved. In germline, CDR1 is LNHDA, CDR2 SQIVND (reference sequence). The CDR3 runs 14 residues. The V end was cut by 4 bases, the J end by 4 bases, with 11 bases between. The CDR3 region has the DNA TGTGCCAGTAGTACCGGGGTGGACGGAAACACCATATATTTT. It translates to CASSTGVDGNTIYF.

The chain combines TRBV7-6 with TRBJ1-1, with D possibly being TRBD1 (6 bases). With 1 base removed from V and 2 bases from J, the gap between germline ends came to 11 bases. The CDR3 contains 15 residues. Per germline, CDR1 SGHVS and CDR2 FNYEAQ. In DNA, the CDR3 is TGTGCCAGCAGCTTAGTTCGGACAGTCAACACTGAAGCTTTCTTT. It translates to CASSLVRTVNTEAFF.

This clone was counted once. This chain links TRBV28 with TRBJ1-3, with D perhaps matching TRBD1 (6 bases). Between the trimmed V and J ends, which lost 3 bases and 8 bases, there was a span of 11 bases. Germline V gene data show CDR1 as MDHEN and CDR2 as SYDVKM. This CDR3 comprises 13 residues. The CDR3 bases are TGTGCCAGCAGTTTGAGGGGGAGCTACACCATATATTTT. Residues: CASSLRGSYTIYF.

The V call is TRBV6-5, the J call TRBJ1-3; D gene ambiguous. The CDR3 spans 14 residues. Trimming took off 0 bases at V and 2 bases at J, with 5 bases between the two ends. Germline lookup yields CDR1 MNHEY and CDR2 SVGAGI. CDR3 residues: CASSYSSTGNTIYF. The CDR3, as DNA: TGTGCCAGCAGTTACTCTTCTACTGGAAACACCATATATTTT.

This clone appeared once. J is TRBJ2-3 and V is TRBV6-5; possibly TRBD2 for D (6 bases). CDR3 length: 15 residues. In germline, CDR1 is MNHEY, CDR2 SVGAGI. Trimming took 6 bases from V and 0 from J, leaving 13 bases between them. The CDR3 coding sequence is TGTGCCAGCAGGGGGGACTTCTCTAGCACAGATACGCAGTATTTT. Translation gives CASRGDFSSTDTQYF.

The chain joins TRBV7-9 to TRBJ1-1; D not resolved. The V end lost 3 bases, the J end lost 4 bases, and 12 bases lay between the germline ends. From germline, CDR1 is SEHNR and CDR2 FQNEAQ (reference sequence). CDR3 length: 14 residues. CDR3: CASSFGEIGTEAFF. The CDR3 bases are TGTGCCAGCAGCTTTGGGGAGATCGGCACTGAAGCTTTCTTT.

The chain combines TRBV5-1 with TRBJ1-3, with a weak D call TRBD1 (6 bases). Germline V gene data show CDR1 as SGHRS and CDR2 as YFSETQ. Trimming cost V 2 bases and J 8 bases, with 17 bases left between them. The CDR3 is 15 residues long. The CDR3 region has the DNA TGCGCCAGCAGCTTCCGGGACATTGACGTAGACACCATATATTTT. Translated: CASSFRDIDVDTIYF.